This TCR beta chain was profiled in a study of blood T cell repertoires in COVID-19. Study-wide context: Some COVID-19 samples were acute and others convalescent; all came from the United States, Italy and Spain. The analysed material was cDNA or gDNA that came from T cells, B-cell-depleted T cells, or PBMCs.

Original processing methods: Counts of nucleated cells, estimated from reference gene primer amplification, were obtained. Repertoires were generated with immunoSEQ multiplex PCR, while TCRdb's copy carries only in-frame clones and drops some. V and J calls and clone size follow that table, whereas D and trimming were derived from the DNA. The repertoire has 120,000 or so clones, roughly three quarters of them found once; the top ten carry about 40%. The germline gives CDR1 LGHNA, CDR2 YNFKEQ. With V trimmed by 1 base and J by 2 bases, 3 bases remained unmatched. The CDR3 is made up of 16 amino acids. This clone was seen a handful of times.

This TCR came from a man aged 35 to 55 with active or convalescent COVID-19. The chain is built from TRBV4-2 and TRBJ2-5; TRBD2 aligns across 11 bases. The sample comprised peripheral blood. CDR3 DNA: TGTGCCAGCAGCCAAGGAGCTAGCGGGGGGCAAGAGACCCAGTACTTC. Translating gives CASSQGASGGQETQYF.